The 5 T cell receptor beta chains below were found in one sample sequenced in a study of blood T cells in healthy people across ages. Sample-barcoded 5' priming and a J-beta primer mix drove a second PCR of roughly 6 to 12 cycles. Via MiXCR, TCRdb re-called the 5' RACE reads, giving one row per CDR3 protein. This sample has 730,000 or so distinct CDR3 sequences, with roughly 41% found just once. The sequenced sample was blood. Receptors were obtained from a woman aged 60-75 years in good health.

In this sample, this clonotype turned up a few times. V gene TRBV7-2 combines with J gene TRBJ2-5; D is undetermined. This CDR3 has 13 residues. Germline V gene sequence: CDR1 SGHTA, CDR2 FQGNSA. The ends were cut back, 5 bases at V and 7 bases at J, with 14 bases in the middle. The CDR3 DNA follows: TGTGCCAGCAGCCTAGGTCTTGTTGCGACCCAGTACTTC. Protein sequence: CASSLGLVATQYF. Complete variable domain (other parts from reference TRBV7-2 and TRBJ2-5): GAGVSQSPSNKVTEKGKDVELRCDPISGHTALYWYRQSLGQGLEFLIYFQGNSAPDKSGLPSDRFSAERTGGSVSTLTIQRTQQEDSAVYLCASSLGLVATQYFGPGTRLLVL.

This clonotype turned up a few times. The J gene is TRBJ2-7, the V gene TRBV20-1; D is perhaps TRBD1 (6 bases). This CDR3 has 13 residues. Germline V gives CDR1 DFQATT, CDR2 SNEGSKA (reference sequence). V dropped 3 bases and J dropped 2 bases, with 11 bases sitting between them. CDR3 coding DNA: TGCAGTGCTAGGGACAGTGAGCCCTACGAGCAGTACTTC. Translating gives CSARDSEPYEQYF.

This chain uses TRBV7-2 with TRBJ2-7; 12 bases line up with TRBD1. The V segment lost 1 base and the J segment 6 bases; nucleotides outside the gene matches: 7. Germline CDR1 and CDR2: SGHTA and FQGNSA. The CDR3 is 16 amino acids. The CDR3 region has the DNA TGTGCCAGCAGCTTAGAGGGACAGGGGGCGAGGGGCGAGCAGTACTTC. The encoded protein is CASSLEGQGARGEQYF.

With respect to this clonotype: Given a much more abundant clone one base away, this may be a read error. The rearrangement uses TRBV5-1 and TRBJ2-4, with 10 bases fitting TRBD1. The DNA matches TRBJ2-7 better at its end, which makes the J call doubtful. The germline V gene encodes CDR1 SGHRS and CDR2 YFSETQ. The CDR3 sequence is 13 residues long. The CDR3 reads CASSPTGGDEQYF. The CDR3 nucleotides are TGCGCCAGCAGCCCGACAGGGGGCGACGAGCAGTACTTC.

The chain couples TRBV4-3 to TRBJ2-7; 8 positions match TRBD2. The CDR3 length is 15 residues. The ends lost 6 bases at V and 2 bases at J; junction bases unmatched: 9. Germline loops: CDR1 LGHNA, CDR2 YSLEER. This chain's CDR3 is CASSPGSSGAYEQYF. The DNA of the CDR3 is TGCGCCAGCAGTCCTGGAAGTAGCGGGGCCTACGAGCAGTACTTC.